Listed below are T cell receptor beta chains from one sample, sequenced in a study of response to subunit inactivated influenza vaccine. TCRdb analysed the RT-PCR reads with MiXCR anew, one entry per CDR3 protein. The data show almost 600,000 distinct CDR3 sequences, with about 14% seen just once and 11% held by the top ten. This material consisted of PBMCs from blood, taken roughly 13 days after vaccination. Receptors originate from a man between 45 and 60 years old who received an inactivated influenza vaccine. The CDR3 runs from the conserved cysteine through the conserved F or W. Where a row states a size, it is once, few, many or the class of an expanded clone; other rows omit it.

clone_size j_call v_call cdr3_aa
. TRBJ2-6 TRBV4-1 CASSPRQGFGANVLTF
few TRBJ1-1 TRBV6-2/TRBV6-3 CASSVAGGASEAFF
few TRBJ2-1 TRBV20-1 CSARDRVSRSSYNEQFF
. TRBJ2-7 TRBV12-3/TRBV12-4 CASSSTLSGIREQYF
many TRBJ2-7 TRBV4-1 CASSQDGGGFYEQYF
few TRBJ2-2 TRBV6-5 CASSYQLNTGELFF
few TRBJ2-7 TRBV20-1 CSARKPGLAGYYEQYF
many TRBJ2-7 TRBV4-1 CASSLGLAGALAYEQYF
many TRBJ2-1 TRBV3-1 CASSQGFEQFF
many TRBJ1-2 TRBV5-1 CASSHQSGNTNYGYTF
few TRBJ2-1 TRBV7-9 CASSLDTGGGQFF
. TRBJ2-5 TRBV28 CASSLISYRGRGETQYF
few TRBJ1-4 TRBV4-1 CASSQYLRAGGEKLFF
. TRBJ2-1 TRBV5-5 CASSFGTAQFF
. TRBJ2-2 TRBV7-9 CASSSTLAGVNTGELFF
. TRBJ2-1 TRBV7-9 CASSPRGQIYNEQFF
many TRBJ2-7 TRBV28 CASSLSVGAYEQYF
few TRBJ2-3 TRBV24-1 CATSRPTTDTQYF
. TRBJ1-6 TRBV27 CASSLSGHANGPPLHF
. TRBJ2-3 TRBV5-1 CASSLAFGGLEDTQYF
. TRBJ1-2 TRBV3-1 CASSQAGVGGYTF
few TRBJ2-3 TRBV12-3/TRBV12-4 CASRASSGVTDTQYF
few TRBJ1-2 TRBV7-2 CASSQGQGPSYGYTF
. TRBJ2-7 TRBV11-2 CASSLVGGGTGSYEQYF
many TRBJ1-3 TRBV4-2 CASSPGADYDLPGDTIYF
few TRBJ2-1 TRBV4-1 CASSPSGGISYNEQFF
few TRBJ1-2 TRBV6-2/TRBV6-3 CASSLMDYGYTF
. TRBJ2-7 TRBV30 CAWSIAGVHEQYF
. TRBJ2-7 TRBV20-1 CSARNFVATSGSMGEQYF
few TRBJ1-1 TRBV28 CASSDYQGPEAFF
. TRBJ1-4 TRBV6-4 CASSGGTSEKLFF
many TRBJ2-5 TRBV15 CATSDPGTSGTGGETQYF
. TRBJ2-7 TRBV5-5 CASSNGDRGTYEQYF
. TRBJ2-3 TRBV12-5 CASGPAGGYTQYF
few TRBJ2-5 TRBV7-9 CASSLSPVLVGETQYF
. TRBJ1-5 TRBV19 CASSSGRYSNQPQHF
few TRBJ2-1 TRBV4-1 CASSQAPSPRLSPHEQFF
. TRBJ2-1 TRBV20-1 CSAIKGLAGPSSYNEQFF
. TRBJ2-5 TRBV3-1 CASSLTTVGQETQYF
few TRBJ2-1 TRBV5-1 CASSLVVGGGASEQFF
. TRBJ2-7 TRBV2 CASSNFGEQYF
. TRBJ2-5 TRBV19 CASSIQGPETQYF
. TRBJ2-7 TRBV7-2 CASSFRQGDSYEQYF
. TRBJ2-2 TRBV4-3 CASSLLPSGRPTGELFF
. TRBJ2-1 TRBV28 CPSSPQRSGRPYNEQFF
many TRBJ2-5 TRBV7-9 CASSLIVWGGQETQYF